These 8 T cell receptor beta chains came from one sample sequenced in a study of blood T cell repertoires in COVID-19. The protocol was immunoSEQ multiplex PCR, while the TCRdb copy is restricted to in-frame clones and leaves out a portion. The sample shows 360,000 or so clones, nearly 90% of them seen only once. The material sequenced was peripheral blood. These receptor sequences come from a man aged 18 to 30 with active or convalescent COVID-19.

V usage is TRBV13 and J usage is TRBJ2-3, with TRBD2 identical over 7 bases. This CDR3 has 15 residues. Germline trimming cut 5 bases from V and 6 bases from J; bases unmatched to any gene: 11. Germline V gives CDR1 PRHDT, CDR2 FYEKMQ (reference sequence). The CDR3 sequence: CASSPGRTRWDTQYF. The CDR3 DNA reads TGTGCCAGCAGCCCCGGGAGGACCCGCTGGGATACGCAGTATTTT.

The rearrangement joins TRBV27 to TRBJ1-2; TRBD1 might be the D (6 bases). Germline V gene data show CDR1 as MNHEY and CDR2 as SMNVEV (reference sequence). Trimming pared 5 bases from V and 0 bases from J, leaving 16 bases between. The CDR3 extends over 16 amino acids. Here the CDR3 reads CASSRWDTISNYGYTF. The DNA for the CDR3 is TGTGCCAGCAGTCGGTGGGACACTATTTCTAACTATGGCTACACCTTC.

This clone was detected only once. This sequence joins TRBV5-1 and TRBJ2-3; D perhaps matches TRBD1 (6 bases). Germline V CDR1 and CDR2: SGHRS, YFSETQ. The CDR3 is 16 amino acids. V shed 0 bases and J shed 4 bases, with 15 bases lying between them. The CDR3 DNA follows: TGCGCCAGCAGCTTGGAGGGGGTAGTTGGGGCAGATACGCAGTATTTT. Translating it yields CASSLEGVVGADTQYF.

The genes are TRBV3-1 (or the pseudogene TRBV3-2) and TRBJ2-1; 8 bases fit TRBD2. The germline CDR1 and CDR2 sequences are LGHDT and YNNKEL (reference sequence). J gave up 6 bases and V 5 bases, and 12 bases lay outside the gene matches. The CDR3 covers 16 residues. The CDR3 bases are TGTGCCAGCAGCGGCAAGGGAGTAGCGGGATTCAATGAGCAGTTCTTC. Translated: CASSGKGVAGFNEQFF.

This clone was counted once. CDR3 nucleotide sequence: TGTGCCAGCAGTACGACAGGGGGAGGTGAAAAACTGTTTTTT. It codes for CASSTTGGGEKLFF. V gene TRBV6-6 combines with J gene TRBJ1-4; 9 bases map to TRBD1. Germline V lookup: CDR1 MNHNY, CDR2 SVGAGI (reference sequence). There are 14 residues in the CDR3. V lost 5 bases and J lost 7; bases outside the gene matches: 5.

The genes are TRBV2 and TRBJ2-4; 10 bases are a match to TRBD1. Germline V gives CDR1 SNHLY, CDR2 FYNNEI. The CDR3 totals 14 residues. V was clipped by 6 bases and J by 6 bases; unmatched bases: 5. For the CDR3, the DNA is TGTGCCAGCAGATGGGACAGGGGTGGAAACATTCAGTACTTC. Translating it yields CASRWDRGGNIQYF.

The chain is built from TRBV24-1 and TRBJ1-6; D perhaps matches TRBD1 (6 bases). Trimming took 4 bases from V and 7 from J, leaving 10 bases between them. The V gene's germline CDR1 is KGHDR and CDR2 SFDVKD. This CDR3 is 14 amino acids long. This chain's CDR3 is CATSDTGWNSPLHF. In DNA form, the CDR3 reads TGTGCCACCAGTGACACAGGGTGGAATTCACCCCTCCACTTT.

This chain connects TRBV27 to TRBJ2-7, with D perhaps matching TRBD1 (6 bases). Germline assignment: CDR1 MNHEY and CDR2 SMNVEV (reference sequence). V was trimmed by 5 bases and J by 0 bases, leaving 8 bases between them. There are 13 residues in the CDR3. This chain's CDR3 is CASSRGSSYEQYF. In nucleotides, the CDR3 is TGTGCCAGCAGTAGGGGGAGCTCCTACGAGCAGTACTTC.